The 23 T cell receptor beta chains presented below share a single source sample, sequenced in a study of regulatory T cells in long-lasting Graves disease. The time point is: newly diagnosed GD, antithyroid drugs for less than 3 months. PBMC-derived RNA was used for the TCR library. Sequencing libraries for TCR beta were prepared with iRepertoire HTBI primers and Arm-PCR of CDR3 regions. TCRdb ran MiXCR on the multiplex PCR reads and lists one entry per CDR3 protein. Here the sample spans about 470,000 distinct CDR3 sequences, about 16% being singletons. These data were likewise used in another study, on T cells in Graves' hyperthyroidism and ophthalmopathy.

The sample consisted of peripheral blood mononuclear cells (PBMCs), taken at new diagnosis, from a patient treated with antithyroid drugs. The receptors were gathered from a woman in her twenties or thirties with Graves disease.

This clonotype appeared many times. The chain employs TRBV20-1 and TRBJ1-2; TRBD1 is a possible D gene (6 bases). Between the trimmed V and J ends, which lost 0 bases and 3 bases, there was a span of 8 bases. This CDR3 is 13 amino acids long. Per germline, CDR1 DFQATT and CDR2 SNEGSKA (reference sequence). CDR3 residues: CSARDKGDYGYTF. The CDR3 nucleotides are TGCAGTGCTAGAGATAAGGGGGACTATGGCTACACCTTC.

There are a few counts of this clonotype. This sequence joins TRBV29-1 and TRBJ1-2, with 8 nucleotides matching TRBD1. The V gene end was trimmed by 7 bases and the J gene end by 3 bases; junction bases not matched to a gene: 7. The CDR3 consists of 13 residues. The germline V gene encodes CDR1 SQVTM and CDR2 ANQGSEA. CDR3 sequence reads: CSDYTGGDYGYTF. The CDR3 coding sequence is TGCAGCGACTACACAGGGGGAGACTATGGCTACACCTTC.

CDR3 nucleotide sequence: TGCAGTGCTGCAGGACTAGCGGGAGCGATGTATGAGCAGTACTTC. As protein: CSAAGLAGAMYEQYF. The chain carries TRBV20-1 and TRBJ2-7; TRBD2 matches at 13 bases. V lost 5 bases, J lost 7 bases, and 11 bases stayed unmatched. Germline V lookup: CDR1 DFQATT, CDR2 SNEGSKA (reference sequence). The CDR3 is 15 amino acids.

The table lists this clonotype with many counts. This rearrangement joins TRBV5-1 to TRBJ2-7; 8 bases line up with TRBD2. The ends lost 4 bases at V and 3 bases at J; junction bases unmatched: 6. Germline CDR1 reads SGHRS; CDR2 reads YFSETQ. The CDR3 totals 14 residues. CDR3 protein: CASSPSGSFYEQYF. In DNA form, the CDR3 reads TGCGCCAGCAGCCCTAGCGGGTCCTTCTACGAGCAGTACTTC.

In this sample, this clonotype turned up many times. The CDR3 reads CASTTSGVDYEQYF. The CDR3 coding sequence is TGTGCCAGCACCACGAGTGGGGTGGACTACGAGCAGTACTTC. The rearrangement links TRBV2 to TRBJ2-7; D is unresolved. The CDR3 has 14 residues. Germline values: CDR1 SNHLY, CDR2 FYNNEI. Between the trimmed V and J ends, which lost 7 bases and 3 bases, there was a span of 16 bases.

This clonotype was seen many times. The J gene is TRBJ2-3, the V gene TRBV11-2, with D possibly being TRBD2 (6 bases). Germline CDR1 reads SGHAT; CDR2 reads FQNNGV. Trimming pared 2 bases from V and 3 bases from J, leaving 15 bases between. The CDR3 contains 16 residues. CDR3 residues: CASSLRASALTDTQYF. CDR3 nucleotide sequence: TGTGCCAGCAGCTTAAGGGCTAGCGCCCTGACAGATACGCAGTATTTT.

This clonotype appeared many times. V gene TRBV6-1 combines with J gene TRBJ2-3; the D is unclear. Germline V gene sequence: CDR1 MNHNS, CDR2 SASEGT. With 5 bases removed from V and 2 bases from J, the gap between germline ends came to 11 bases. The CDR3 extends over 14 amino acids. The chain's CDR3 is CASSQPKYTDTQYF. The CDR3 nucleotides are TGTGCCAGCAGTCAACCTAAGTACACAGATACGCAGTATTTT.

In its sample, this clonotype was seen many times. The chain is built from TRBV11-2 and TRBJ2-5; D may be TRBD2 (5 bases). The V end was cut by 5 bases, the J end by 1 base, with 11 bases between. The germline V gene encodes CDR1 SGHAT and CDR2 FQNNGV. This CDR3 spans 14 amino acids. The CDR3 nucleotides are TGTGCCAGCAGCACTCCGGGGTCCCAAGAGACCCAGTACTTC. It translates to CASSTPGSQETQYF.

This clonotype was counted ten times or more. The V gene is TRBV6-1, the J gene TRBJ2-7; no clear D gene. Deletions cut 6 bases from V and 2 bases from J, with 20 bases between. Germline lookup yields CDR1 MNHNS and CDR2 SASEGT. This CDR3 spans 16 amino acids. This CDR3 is CASSPQERPAPYEQYF. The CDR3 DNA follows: TGTGCCAGCAGCCCGCAGGAGAGGCCGGCCCCCTACGAGCAGTACTTC.

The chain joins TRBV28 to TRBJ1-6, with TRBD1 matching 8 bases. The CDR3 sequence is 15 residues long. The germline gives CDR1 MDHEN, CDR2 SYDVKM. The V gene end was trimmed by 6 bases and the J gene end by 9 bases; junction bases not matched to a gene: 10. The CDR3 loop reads CASSLIPGGSSPLHF. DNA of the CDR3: TGTGCCAGCAGCCTTATACCAGGGGGCAGTTCACCCCTCCACTTT. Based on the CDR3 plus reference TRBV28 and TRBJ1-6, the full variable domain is DVKVTQSSRYLVKRTGEKVFLECVQDMDHENMFWYRQDPGLGLRLIYFSYDVKMKEKGDIPEGYSVSREKKERFSLILESASTNQTSMYLCASSLIPGGSSPLHFGNGTRLTVT.

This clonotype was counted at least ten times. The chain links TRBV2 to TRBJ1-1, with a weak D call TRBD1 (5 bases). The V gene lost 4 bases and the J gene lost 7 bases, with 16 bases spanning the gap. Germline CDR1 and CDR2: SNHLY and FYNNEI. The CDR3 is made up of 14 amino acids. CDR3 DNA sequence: TGTGCCAGCAGTGTAATCCAGGGAGTTGGTGAAGCTTTCTTT. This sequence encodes CASSVIQGVGEAFF.

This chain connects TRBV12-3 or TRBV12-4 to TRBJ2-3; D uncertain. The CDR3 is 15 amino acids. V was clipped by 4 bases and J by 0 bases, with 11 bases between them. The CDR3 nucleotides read TGTGCCAGCAGTTCCTCAGACTTTAGCACAGATACGCAGTATTTT. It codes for CASSSSDFSTDTQYF.

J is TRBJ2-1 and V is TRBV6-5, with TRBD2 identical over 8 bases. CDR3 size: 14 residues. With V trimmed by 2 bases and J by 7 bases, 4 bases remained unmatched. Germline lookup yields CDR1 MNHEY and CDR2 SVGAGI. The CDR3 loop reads CASSYGSGGNEQFF. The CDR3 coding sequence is TGTGCCAGCAGTTACGGTTCGGGGGGGAATGAGCAGTTCTTC.

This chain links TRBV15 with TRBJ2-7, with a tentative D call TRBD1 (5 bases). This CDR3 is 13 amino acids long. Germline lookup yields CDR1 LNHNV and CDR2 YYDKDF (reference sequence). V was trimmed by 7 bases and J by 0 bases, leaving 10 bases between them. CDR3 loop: CATTGKGSYEQYF. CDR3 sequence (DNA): TGTGCCACCACAGGGAAGGGCTCCTACGAGCAGTACTTC.

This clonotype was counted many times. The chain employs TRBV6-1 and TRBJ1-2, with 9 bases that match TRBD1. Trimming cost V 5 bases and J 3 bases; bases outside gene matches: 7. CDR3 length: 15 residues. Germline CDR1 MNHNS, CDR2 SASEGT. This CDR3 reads CASSIKGQGHYGYTF. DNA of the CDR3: TGTGCCAGCAGTATAAAGGGACAGGGCCACTATGGCTACACCTTC.

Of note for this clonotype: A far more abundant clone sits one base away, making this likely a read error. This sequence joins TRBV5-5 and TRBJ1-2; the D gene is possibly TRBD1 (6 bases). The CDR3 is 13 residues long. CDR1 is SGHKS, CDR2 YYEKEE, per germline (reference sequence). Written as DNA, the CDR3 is TGTGCCAGCAGCCTTCGGACAGACGGCGGCTACGCCTTC. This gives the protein CASSLRTDGGYAF.

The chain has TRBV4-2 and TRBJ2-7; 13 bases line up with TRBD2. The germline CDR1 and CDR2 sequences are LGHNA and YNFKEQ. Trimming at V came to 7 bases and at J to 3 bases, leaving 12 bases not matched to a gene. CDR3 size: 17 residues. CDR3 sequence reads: CASKPGTSGKAHYEQYF. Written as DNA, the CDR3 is TGTGCCAGCAAGCCCGGGACTAGCGGGAAGGCCCACTACGAGCAGTACTTC.

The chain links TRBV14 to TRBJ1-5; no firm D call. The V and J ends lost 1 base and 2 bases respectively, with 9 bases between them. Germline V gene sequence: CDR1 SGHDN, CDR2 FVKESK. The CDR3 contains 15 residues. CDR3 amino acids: CASSQGGRGNQPQHF. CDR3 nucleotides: TGTGCCAGCAGCCAAGGAGGACGGGGCAATCAGCCCCAGCATTTT. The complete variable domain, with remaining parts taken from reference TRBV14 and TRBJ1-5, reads EAGVTQFPSHSVIEKGQTVTLRCDPISGHDNLYWYRRVMGKEIKFLLHFVKESKQDESGMPNNRFLAERTGGTYSTLKVQPAELEDSGVYFCASSQGGRGNQPQHFGDGTRLSIL.

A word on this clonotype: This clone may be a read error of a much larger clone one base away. CDR3 coding DNA: TGCGCCAGCAGCGATGGACAGGGGAACCCTTTCACAGATACGCAGTATTTT. It codes for CASSDGQGNPFTDTQYF. The rearrangement links TRBV5-1 to TRBJ2-3; TRBD1 agrees at 9 bases. Germline V lookup: CDR1 SGHRS, CDR2 YFSETQ. J lost 2 bases, V lost 4 bases, and 11 bases had no gene match. CDR3 size: 17 residues.

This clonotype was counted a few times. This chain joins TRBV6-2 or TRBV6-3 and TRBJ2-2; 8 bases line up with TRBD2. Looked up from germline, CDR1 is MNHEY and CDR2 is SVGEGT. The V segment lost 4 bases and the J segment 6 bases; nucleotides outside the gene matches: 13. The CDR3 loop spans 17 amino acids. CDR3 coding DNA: TGTGCCAGCAGTTGGACCAGGGGAGTAGCGGGACCCGGGGAGCTGTTTTTT. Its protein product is CASSWTRGVAGPGELFF.

The CDR3 nucleotides are TGCAGCGTTGTTAGTCAGGGGGCCTCCTACGAGCAGTACTTC. Translation: CSVVSQGASYEQYF. The chain employs TRBV29-1 and TRBJ2-7, with 8 bases identical to TRBD1. The CDR3 length is 14 residues. Germline-derived CDR1 and CDR2 are SQVTM and ANQGSEA. Trimming cost V 4 bases and J 0 bases; bases outside gene matches: 5.

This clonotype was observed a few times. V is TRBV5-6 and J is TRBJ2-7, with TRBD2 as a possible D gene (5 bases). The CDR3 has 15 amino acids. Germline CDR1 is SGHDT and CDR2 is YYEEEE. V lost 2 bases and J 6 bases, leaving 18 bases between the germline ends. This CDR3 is CASSFGVGIALEQYF. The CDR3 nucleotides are TGTGCCAGCAGCTTCGGGGTTGGTATCGCTCTCGAGCAGTACTTC.

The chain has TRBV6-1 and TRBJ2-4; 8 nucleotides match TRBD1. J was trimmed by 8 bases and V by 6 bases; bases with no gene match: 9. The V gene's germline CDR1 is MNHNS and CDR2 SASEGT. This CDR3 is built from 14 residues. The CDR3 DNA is TGTGCCAGCAGCCCTCGGCAGGGGGCATACATTCAGTACTTC. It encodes CASSPRQGAYIQYF.